A single sample gave rise to the 5 T cell receptor beta chains below, sequenced in a study of blood T cell repertoires in COVID-19. Here immunoSEQ multiplex PCR was the method, and the copy in TCRdb shows in-frame clones only, minus some. The sample shows roughly 84,000 clones, about 79% of them seen only once. The sequenced sample consisted of peripheral blood. Source of these receptors: a woman aged 45-65 years with acute or convalescent COVID-19.

V usage is TRBV4-2 and J usage is TRBJ1-2; 8 bases are a match to TRBD1. CDR3 length equals 20 residues. The germline gives CDR1 LGHNA, CDR2 YNFKEQ. The ends lost 2 bases at V and 4 bases at J; junction bases unmatched: 21. CDR3 sequence reads: CASSQFSIGGQEATRYGYTF. The CDR3 coding sequence is TGTGCCAGCAGCCAATTCTCCATTGGGGGACAGGAAGCTACACGCTATGGCTACACCTTC.

The rearrangement links TRBV14 to TRBJ2-2; 8 nucleotides match TRBD2. Germline CDR1 and CDR2: SGHDN and FVKESK. The V and J ends lost 3 bases and 6 bases, in that order; junction bases with no gene match: 12. This CDR3 is 17 amino acids long. Here the CDR3 reads CASSQWLSGRRAGELFF. The CDR3 region has the DNA TGTGCCAGCAGCCAGTGGTTGAGCGGGAGAAGAGCCGGGGAGCTGTTTTTT.

This chain joins TRBV29-1 and TRBJ1-3, with unresolved D. The CDR3 has 14 residues. V gave up 5 bases and J gave up 1 base, with 12 bases separating them. The germline V gene encodes CDR1 SQVTM and CDR2 ANQGSEA. In DNA, the CDR3 is TGCAGCGTTATGGAGCCGCGGTCTGGAAACACCATATATTTT. Protein sequence: CSVMEPRSGNTIYF.

J is TRBJ2-3 and V is TRBV6-8, with D possibly TRBD2 on 6 matching bases. Per the germline V gene, CDR1 is MNHGY and CDR2 is SAAAGT. The V end lost 0 bases, the J end lost 1 base, and 14 bases lay between the germline ends. The length of the CDR3 is 17 residues. CDR3 coding DNA: TGTGCCAGCAGTTACTCGAGCCCCGGCGGGGGCACAGATACGCAGTATTTT. Translation: CASSYSSPGGGTDTQYF.

The gene calls are TRBV6-2 or TRBV6-3 and TRBJ1-5; 10 nucleotides match TRBD1. Per the germline V gene, CDR1 is MNHEY and CDR2 is SVGEGT. The CDR3 covers 17 residues. J was trimmed by 0 bases and V by 6 bases; bases with no gene match: 8. This CDR3 reads CASSPWTGGYSNQPQHF. CDR3 sequence (DNA): TGTGCCAGCAGCCCTTGGACAGGGGGTTATAGCAATCAGCCCCAGCATTTT.